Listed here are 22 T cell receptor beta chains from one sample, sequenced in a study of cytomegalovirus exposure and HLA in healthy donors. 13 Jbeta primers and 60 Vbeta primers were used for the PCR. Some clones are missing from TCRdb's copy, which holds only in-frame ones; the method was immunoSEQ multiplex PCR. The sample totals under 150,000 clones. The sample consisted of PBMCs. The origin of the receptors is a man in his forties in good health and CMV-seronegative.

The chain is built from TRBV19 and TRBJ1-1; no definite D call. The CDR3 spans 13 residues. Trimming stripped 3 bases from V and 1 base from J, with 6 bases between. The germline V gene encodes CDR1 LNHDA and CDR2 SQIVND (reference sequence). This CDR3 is CASSILPNTEAFF. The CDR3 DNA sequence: TGTGCCAGTAGTATCCTCCCGAACACTGAAGCTTTCTTT. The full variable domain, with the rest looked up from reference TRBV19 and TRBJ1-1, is DGGITQSPKYLFRKEGQNVTLSCEQNLNHDAMYWYRQDPGQGLRLIYYSQIVNDFQKGDIAEGYSVSREKKESFPLTVTSAQKNPTAFYLCASSILPNTEAFFGQGTRLTVV.

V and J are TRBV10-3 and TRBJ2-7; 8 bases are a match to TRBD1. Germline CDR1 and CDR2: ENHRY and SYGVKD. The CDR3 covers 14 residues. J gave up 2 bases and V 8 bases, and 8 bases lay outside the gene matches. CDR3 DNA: TGTGCCATCCGCCGACAGGGGCCAACCTACGAGCAGTACTTC. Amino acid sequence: CAIRRQGPTYEQYF.

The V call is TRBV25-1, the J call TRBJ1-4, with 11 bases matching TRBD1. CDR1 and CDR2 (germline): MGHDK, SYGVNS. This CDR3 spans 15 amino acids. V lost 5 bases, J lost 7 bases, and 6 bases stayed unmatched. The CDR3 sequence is CASSKHGTGGEKLFF. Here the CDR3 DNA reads TGTGCCAGCAGTAAACACGGGACAGGGGGTGAAAAACTGTTTTTT. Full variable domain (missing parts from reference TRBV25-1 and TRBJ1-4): EADIYQTPRYLVIGTGKKITLECSQTMGHDKMYWYQQDPGMELHLIHYSYGVNSTEKGDLSSESTVSRIRTEHFPLTLESARPSHTSQYLCASSKHGTGGEKLFFGSGTQLSVL.

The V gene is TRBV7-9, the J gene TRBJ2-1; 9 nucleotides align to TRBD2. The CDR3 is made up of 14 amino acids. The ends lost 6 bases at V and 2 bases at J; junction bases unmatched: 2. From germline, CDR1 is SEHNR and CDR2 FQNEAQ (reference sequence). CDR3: CASRRGGPYNEQFF. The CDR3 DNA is TGTGCCAGCAGGCGGGGGGGGCCCTACAATGAGCAGTTCTTC.

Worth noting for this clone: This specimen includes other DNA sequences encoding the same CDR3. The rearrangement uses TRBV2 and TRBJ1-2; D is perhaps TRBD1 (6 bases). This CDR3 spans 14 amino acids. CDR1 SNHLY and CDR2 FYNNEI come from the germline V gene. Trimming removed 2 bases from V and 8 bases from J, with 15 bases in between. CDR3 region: CASSEWEGVYGYTF. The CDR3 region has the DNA TGTGCCAGCAGTGAATGGGAGGGGGTCTACGGCTACACCTTC.

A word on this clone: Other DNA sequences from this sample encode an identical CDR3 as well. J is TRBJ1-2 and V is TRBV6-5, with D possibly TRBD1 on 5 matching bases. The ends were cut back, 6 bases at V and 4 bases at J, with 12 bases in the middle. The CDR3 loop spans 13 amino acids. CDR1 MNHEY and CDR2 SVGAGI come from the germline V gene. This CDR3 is CASRPTGSYGYTF. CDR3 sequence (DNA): TGTGCCAGCAGACCCACAGGTAGCTATGGCTACACCTTC.

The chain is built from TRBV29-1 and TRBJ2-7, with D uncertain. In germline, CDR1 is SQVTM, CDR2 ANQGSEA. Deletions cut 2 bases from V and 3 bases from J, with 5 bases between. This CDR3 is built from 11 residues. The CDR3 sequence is CSVENFYEQYF. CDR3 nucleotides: TGCAGCGTTGAAAACTTCTACGAGCAGTACTTC.

The CDR3 region is CASSTRGQDGGYTF. CDR3 DNA sequence: TGTGCCAGTAGTACGAGGGGGCAAGACGGTGGCTACACCTTC. The gene calls are TRBV19 and TRBJ1-2, with 7 nucleotides matching TRBD1. The germline V gene encodes CDR1 LNHDA and CDR2 SQIVND (reference sequence). This CDR3 spans 14 amino acids. The J segment lost 7 bases and the V segment lost 4 bases, leaving 9 bases of the junction unmatched.

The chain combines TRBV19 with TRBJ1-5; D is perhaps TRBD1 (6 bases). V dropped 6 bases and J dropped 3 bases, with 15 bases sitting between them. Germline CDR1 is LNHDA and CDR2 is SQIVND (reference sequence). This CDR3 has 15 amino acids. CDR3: CASRSTQGNNQPQHF. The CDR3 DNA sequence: TGTGCCAGTAGGTCTACGCAGGGGAACAATCAGCCCCAGCATTTT.

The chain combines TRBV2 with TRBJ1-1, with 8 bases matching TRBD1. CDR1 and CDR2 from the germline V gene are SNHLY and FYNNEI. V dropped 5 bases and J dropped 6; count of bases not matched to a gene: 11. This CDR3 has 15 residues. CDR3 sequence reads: CASSFPPGTGAEAFF. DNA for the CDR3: TGTGCCAGCAGTTTTCCCCCCGGGACAGGCGCTGAAGCTTTCTTT.

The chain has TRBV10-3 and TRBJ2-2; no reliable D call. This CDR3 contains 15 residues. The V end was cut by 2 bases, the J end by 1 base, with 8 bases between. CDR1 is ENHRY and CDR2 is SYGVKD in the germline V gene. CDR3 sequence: CAISEERRNTGELFF. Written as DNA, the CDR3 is TGTGCCATCAGTGAGGAGAGGAGGAACACCGGGGAGCTGTTTTTT.

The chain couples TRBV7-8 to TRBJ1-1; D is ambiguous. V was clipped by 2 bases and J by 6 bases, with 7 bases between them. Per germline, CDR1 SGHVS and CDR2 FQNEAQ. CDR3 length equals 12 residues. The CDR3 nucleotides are TGTGCCAGCAGCTTAAGCGGCTCTGAAGCTTTCTTT. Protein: CASSLSGSEAFF.

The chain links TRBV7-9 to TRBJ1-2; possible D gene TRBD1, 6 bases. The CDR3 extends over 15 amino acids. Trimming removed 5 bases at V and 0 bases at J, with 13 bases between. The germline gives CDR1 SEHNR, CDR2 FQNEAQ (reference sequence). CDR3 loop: CASSPSQGTNYGYTF. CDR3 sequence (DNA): TGTGCCAGCAGCCCATCACAGGGAACTAACTATGGCTACACCTTC.

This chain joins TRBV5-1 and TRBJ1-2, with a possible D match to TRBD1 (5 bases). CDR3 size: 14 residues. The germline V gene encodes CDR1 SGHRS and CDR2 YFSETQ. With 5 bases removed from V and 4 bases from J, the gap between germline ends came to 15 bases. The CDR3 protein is CASSETGSTYGYTF. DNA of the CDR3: TGCGCCAGCAGTGAAACAGGTTCTACCTATGGCTACACCTTC.

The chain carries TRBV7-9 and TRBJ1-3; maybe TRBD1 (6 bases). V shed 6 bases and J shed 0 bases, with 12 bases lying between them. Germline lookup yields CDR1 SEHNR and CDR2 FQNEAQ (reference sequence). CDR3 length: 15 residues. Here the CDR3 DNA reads TGTGCCAGCAGACCGAAGACAGGCTCTGGAAACACCATATATTTT. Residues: CASRPKTGSGNTIYF.

CDR3 loop: CSVDGGPYEQYF. For the CDR3, the DNA is TGCAGCGTCGACGGGGGACCCTACGAGCAGTACTTC. V gene TRBV29-1 combines with J gene TRBJ2-7, with D possibly matching TRBD2 (6 bases). This CDR3 spans 12 amino acids. The V end was cut by 6 bases, the J end by 2 bases, with 11 bases between. Per germline, CDR1 SQVTM and CDR2 ANQGSEA.

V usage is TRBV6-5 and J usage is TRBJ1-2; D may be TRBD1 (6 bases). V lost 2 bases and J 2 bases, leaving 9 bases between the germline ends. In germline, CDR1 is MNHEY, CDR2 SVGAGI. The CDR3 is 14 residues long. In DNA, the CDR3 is TGTGCCAGCAGTTACACAGGGACGAACTATGGCTACACCTTC. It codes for CASSYTGTNYGYTF.

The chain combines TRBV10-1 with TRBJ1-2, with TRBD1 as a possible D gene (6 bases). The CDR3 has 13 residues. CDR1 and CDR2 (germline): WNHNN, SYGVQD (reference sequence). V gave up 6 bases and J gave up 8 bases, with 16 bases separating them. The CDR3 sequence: CASRYIQGNGYTF. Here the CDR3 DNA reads TGCGCCAGCAGATATATACAGGGAAACGGCTACACCTTC.

The CDR3 DNA follows: TGTGCCAGCAGTAGGGACAGAGTCCTACGGGAGCAGTACTTC. The encoded protein is CASSRDRVLREQYF. The V call is TRBV6-1, the J call TRBJ2-7; the match to TRBD1 covers 7 bases. The CDR3 consists of 14 residues. V lost 5 bases and J lost 7; bases outside the gene matches: 11. CDR1 is MNHNS, CDR2 SASEGT, per germline.

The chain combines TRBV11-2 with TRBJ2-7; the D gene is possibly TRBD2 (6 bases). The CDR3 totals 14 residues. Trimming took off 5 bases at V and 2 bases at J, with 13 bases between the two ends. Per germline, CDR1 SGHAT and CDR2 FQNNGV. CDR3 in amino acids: CASSNRAGPYEQYF. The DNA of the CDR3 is TGTGCCAGCAGCAATAGAGCGGGTCCCTACGAGCAGTACTTC.

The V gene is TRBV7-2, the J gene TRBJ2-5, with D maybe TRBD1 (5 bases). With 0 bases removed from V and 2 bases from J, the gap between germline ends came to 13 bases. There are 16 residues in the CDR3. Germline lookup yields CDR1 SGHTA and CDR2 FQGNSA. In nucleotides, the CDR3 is TGTGCCAGCAGCTTAGCGGTTCAGGGCCCTCAAGAGACCCAGTACTTC. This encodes CASSLAVQGPQETQYF.

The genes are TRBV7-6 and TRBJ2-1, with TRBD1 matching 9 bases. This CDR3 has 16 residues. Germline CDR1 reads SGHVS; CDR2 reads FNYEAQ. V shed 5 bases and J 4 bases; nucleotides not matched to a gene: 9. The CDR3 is CASSSTGTGNYNEQFF. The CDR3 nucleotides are TGTGCCAGCAGCAGTACCGGGACAGGGAATTACAATGAGCAGTTCTTC.